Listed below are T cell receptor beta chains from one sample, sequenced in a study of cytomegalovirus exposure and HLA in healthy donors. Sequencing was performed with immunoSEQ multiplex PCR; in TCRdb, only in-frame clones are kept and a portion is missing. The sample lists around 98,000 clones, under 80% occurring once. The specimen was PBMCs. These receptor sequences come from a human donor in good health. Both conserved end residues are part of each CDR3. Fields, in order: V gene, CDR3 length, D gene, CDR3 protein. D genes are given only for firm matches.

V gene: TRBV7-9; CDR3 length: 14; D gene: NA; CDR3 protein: CASSFSGIPGELFF
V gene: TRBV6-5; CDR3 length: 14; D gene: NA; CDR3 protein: CASNQGTTNEKLFF
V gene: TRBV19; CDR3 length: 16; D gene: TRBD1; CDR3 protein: CASSVLGQVNTYEQYF
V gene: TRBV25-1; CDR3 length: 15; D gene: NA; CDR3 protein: CASSEYGQATGELFF
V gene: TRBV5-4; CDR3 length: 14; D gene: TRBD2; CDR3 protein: CASRASGNTGELFF
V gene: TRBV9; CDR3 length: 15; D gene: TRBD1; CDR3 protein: CASSARQGAGTEAFF
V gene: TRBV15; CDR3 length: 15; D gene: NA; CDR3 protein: CATSSRDISRNEQFF
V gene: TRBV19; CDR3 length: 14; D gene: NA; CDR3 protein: CASSIGAGSTEAFF
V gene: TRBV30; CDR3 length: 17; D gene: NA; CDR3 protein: CAWSVRIPGEVLAEAFF
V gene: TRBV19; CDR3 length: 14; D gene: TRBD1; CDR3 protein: CASRATGANTEAFF
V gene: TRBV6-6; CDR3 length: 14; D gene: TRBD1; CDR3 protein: CASSYSGQGPGYTF
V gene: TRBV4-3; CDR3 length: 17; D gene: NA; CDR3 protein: CASSQGEAALQSDTQYF
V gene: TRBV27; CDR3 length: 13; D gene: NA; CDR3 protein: CASSLRREQPQHF
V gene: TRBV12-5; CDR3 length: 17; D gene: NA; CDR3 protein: CASGLSELRHGNQPQHF
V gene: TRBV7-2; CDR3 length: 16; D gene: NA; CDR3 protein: CASSPSGIQSMNTQYF
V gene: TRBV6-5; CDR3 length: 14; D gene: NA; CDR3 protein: CASSYDTSTDTQYF
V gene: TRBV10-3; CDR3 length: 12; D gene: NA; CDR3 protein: CAISERGYEQYF
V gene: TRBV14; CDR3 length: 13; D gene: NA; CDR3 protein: CASSQHQGLGYTF
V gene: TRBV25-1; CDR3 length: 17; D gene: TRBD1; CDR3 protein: CASSESFRGRGGTEAFF
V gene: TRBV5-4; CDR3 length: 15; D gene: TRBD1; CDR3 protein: CASSFGTVESYEQYF
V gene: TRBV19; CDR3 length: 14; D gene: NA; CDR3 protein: CASSSRVGTDTQYF
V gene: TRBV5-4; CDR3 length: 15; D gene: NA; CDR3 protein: CASSRLASRNTEAFF
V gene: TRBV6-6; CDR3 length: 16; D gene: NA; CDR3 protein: CASSYPSSWGGSGYTF
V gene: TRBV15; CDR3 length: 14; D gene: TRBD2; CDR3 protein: CATSREGLEYEQYF
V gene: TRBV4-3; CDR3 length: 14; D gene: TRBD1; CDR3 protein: CASSPRTGWPPLHF
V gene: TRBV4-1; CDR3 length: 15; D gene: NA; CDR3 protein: CASSQPHSGVETQYF
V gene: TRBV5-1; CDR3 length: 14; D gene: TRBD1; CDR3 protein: CASRHPGQGYEQYF
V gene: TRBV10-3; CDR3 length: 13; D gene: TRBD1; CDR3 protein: CAIWTGGDQPQHF
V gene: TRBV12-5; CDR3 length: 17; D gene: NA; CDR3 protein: CASGLVLDPGIRTEAFF
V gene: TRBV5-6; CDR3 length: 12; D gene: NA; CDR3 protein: CASSLVTGGYTF
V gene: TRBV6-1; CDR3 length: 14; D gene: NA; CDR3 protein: CASSDFGSTDTQYF
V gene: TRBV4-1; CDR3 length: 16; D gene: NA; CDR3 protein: CASSQVPGEGSQPQHF
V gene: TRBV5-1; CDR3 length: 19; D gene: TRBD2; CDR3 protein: CASSLGGGAGGASYNEQFF
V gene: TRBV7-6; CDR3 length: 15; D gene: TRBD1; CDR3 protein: CASSLGQGMNTEAFF
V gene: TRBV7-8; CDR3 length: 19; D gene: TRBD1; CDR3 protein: CASSWTGTGRTANTGELFF
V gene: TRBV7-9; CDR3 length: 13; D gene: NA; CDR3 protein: CASELSGNTEAFF
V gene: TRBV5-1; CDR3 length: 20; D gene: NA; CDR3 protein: CASSPEGWRPLSSTNEKLFF
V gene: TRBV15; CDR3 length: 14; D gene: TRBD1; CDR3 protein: CATSADRGNTEAFF
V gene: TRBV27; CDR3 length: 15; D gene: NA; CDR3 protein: CASSLSRQGGGELFF
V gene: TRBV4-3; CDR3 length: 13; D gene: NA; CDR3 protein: CASSQVNQEGYTF
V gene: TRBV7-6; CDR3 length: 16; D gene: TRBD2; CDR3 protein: CASSLVAGANTGELFF
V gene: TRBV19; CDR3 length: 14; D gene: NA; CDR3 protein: CASSIPGEGTEAFF
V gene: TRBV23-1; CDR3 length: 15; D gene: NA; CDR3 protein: CASSQSIDCRGEQFF
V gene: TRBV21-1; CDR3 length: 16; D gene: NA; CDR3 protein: CASTSKTRDRLCEQYF
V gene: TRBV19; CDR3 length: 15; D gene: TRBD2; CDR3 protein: CASSMSSGGPREQFF
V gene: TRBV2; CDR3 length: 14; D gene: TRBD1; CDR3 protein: CASSGTGLADTQYF